This T cell receptor beta chain was found in a study of blood T cell repertoires in COVID-19 (TCRdb year 2020). About the full investigation: Collaborator samples came from the United States, Italy and Spain and covered acute and convalescent phases of COVID-19. The prospective study material was composed of cDNA or gDNA derived from T cells, B-cell-depleted T cells, or PBMCs. Deeply sampled blood TCRbeta repertoires from subjects exposed to, actively infected with, or recovered from COVID-19 were included in the dataset. A freely available public database, intended as a resource for researchers studying the immune response to SARS-CoV-2, is where the repertoires were released. Samples were obtained from the ongoing ImmuneRACE study (first 160 participants) and from over a thousand subjects provided by 6 global collaborators. A de-identified subject ID, COVID-19 status, age in years and sex were almost always included in the sample metadata. Where available, HLA class I and class II types were taken from metadata supplied by the sample provider and were not determined by assay-based typing. General study outcomes and caveats: How much clinical and demographic metadata was included differed by source and by participant, and the metadata was provided uncurated.

TCRbeta CDR3 regions were amplified from genomic DNA using the immunoSEQ Assay, a bias-controlled multiplex PCR. Concerning the study's data processing: Within the assay, amplification of reference gene primers was used to estimate how many nucleated cells each sample contained. Sequence reads were collapsed and filtered to measure the absolute abundance of every unique TCRbeta CDR3 rearrangement. For each sample, productive Simpson clonality was calculated as the square root of Simpson's diversity index across productive rearrangements. TCRdb carries this immuneACCESS record with in-frame sequences only. Its versions omit some clonotypes, under half of them owing to an unresolved V gene in the studies checked, with the rest unexplained. Clonal size and the V and J genes are those of that table, whereas D and trimming came from the DNA. This sample is represented by roughly 70,000 clones; 70% to 90% of them were singletons. Over 6% of the sample goes to the ten largest clones.

The collaborating institutions used their own protocols to collect whole blood in K2EDTA tubes. For TCRbeta analysis, collaborators shipped samples in one of three forms: frozen whole blood, isolated PBMCs, or DNA extracted from either of those sample types. Concerning this clone itself: Its binding antigen is unknown. One base away there is no much larger clone; base qualities are not given.

Spanning cysteine to phenylalanine, the CDR3 consists of 16 amino acids. The retained sequence is limited to the CDR3, 48 bases, with the frame set at the first base. Per the germline V gene, SGHRS is the CDR1 and YFSETQ is the CDR2. V loses 3 bases at its end and J loses 8 bases; junction bases beyond the gene matches: 16. Sequenced input: peripheral blood. The source is a woman in her sixties or seventies with acute or convalescent COVID-19. The chain was built from TRBV5-1 and TRBJ1-2, with 7 bases in between that match TRBD1. CDR3 protein: CASSSQDRQPGRGYTF. The DNA sequence is as follows: TGCGCCAGCAGCTCCCAGGACAGGCAACCCGGTCGGGGCTACACCTTC.